This T cell receptor (beta chain) was recorded in a study of patients and donors after allogeneic stem cell transplantation. The CDR3 extends over 16 amino acids. The germline gives CDR1 SGHDN, CDR2 FVKESK. Between the trimmed V and J ends, which lost 0 bases and 11 bases, there was a span of 20 bases. Using its own MiXCR run on the RT-PCR reads, TCRdb lists one record per CDR3 protein. The table lists hundreds of thousands of distinct CDR3 sequences, about a sixth of them singletons. This clonotype was found a few times. The specimen sequenced was blood, either unsorted or a sorted T cell fraction (not recorded which). The sequence was obtained from a human donor who was either an allogeneic HSCT recipient or a stem cell or donor lymphocyte infusion donor (not recorded which). It is not recorded whose cells these are; they may come from a transplant donor. V gene TRBV14 combines with J gene TRBJ2-4; D tentatively reads TRBD1 or TRBD2 (5 bases each). CDR3 in DNA: TGTGCCAGCAGCCAAGATTCGGATAGGGACCGTCCCTTTCAGTACTTC. This translates into CASSQDSDRDRPFQYF.